This T cell receptor (beta chain) was captured by sequencing in a study of cytomegalovirus exposure and HLA in healthy donors. Across the study: As an earlier analysis found, 180 million or so T cells yielded 117 million unique TCR beta sequences. Findings of the study overall: The HLA-A and HLA-B alleles of most subjects were reportedly predicted accurately from TCR beta sequences. Prior analysis indicated that the majority of TCR beta V segments exhibited productivity approximately 90% or approximately 30% of the time.

Likely unrecorded immune exposures existed in these nominally healthy donors. The PCR contained 60 Vbeta and 13 Jbeta primers. Profiled with immunoSEQ multiplex PCR; TCRdb holds only in-frame clones, not every one. This sample has roughly 150,000 clones, with 70% to 90% found just once. Trimming stripped 2 bases from V and 0 bases from J, with 11 bases between. Per germline, CDR1 MGHRA and CDR2 YSYEKL. The CDR3 sequence is 16 residues long. This clone was detected only a few times. Its antigen is as yet unknown. Sequenced sample: PBMCs. The V gene is TRBV4-1, the J gene TRBJ1-3; unclear D gene. The source is a woman aged 18-30 years in good health and CMV-seronegative. CDR3 protein: CASSQLAQDSGNTIYF. CDR3 bases: TGCGCCAGCAGCCAACTCGCTCAGGACTCTGGAAACACCATATATTTT.